The 19 T cell receptor beta chains below all came from one sample that was sequenced in a study of blood T cell repertoires in COVID-19. Method: immunoSEQ multiplex PCR; TCRdb's copy keeps in-frame clones and lacks some. This sample has around 250,000 clones; about four fifths occur once, and the top ten carry 1.5%. The sample was peripheral blood. These TCRs come from a middle-aged woman who had recovered from COVID-19.

A single count supports this clone. J is TRBJ1-1 and V is TRBV2; 10 nucleotides align to TRBD1. The CDR3 has 14 residues. Trimming took 6 bases from V and 2 from J; bases not matched to a gene: 3. Germline V gives CDR1 SNHLY, CDR2 FYNNEI. CDR3 loop: CASRDRGGNTEAFF. In DNA, the CDR3 is TGTGCCAGCAGGGACAGGGGGGGAAACACTGAAGCTTTCTTT.

This chain connects TRBV5-1 to TRBJ1-5; weak D call: TRBD1 (6 bases). The germline V gene encodes CDR1 SGHRS and CDR2 YFSETQ. The germline V and J ends were trimmed by 0 bases and 6 bases, with 13 bases remaining between them. CDR3 length: 15 residues. This chain's CDR3 is CASSLGPGASQPQHF. The CDR3 nucleotides are TGCGCCAGCAGCTTGGGACCAGGGGCGAGTCAGCCCCAGCATTTT.

CDR3 coding DNA: TGTGCCAGCAGTTCGCCGGGAGTGGAGCAGTACTTC. This encodes CASSSPGVEQYF. The V and J genes are TRBV7-9 and TRBJ2-7; tentative D call: TRBD2 (6 bases). V lost 6 bases to trimming and J lost 7 bases, with 13 bases between them. The CDR3 loop spans 12 amino acids. CDR1 is SEHNR, CDR2 FQNEAQ, per germline (reference sequence).

This clone was seen repeatedly, ten times or more. This chain connects TRBV7-9 to TRBJ1-4; D unresolved. Per germline, CDR1 SEHNR and CDR2 FQNEAQ (reference sequence). The CDR3 runs to 15 residues. Trimming pared 5 bases from V and 4 bases from J, leaving 14 bases between. The chain's CDR3 is CASSPHSGFNEKLFF. In nucleotides, the CDR3 is TGTGCCAGCAGCCCCCATTCCGGGTTTAATGAAAAACTGTTTTTT.

This clone has a single count. The V gene is TRBV5-1, the J gene TRBJ2-3; TRBD2 matches 14 bases. This CDR3 has 18 residues. CDR1 and CDR2 (germline): SGHRS, YFSETQ. The V and J ends lost 4 bases and 2 bases, in that order; junction bases with no gene match: 9. The CDR3 spells CASSLVGLAGVFTDTQYF. The CDR3 DNA is TGCGCCAGCAGCCTGGTGGGACTAGCGGGGGTGTTCACAGATACGCAGTATTTT.

The chain uses TRBV2 and TRBJ1-1, with 8 nucleotides matching TRBD1. Germline CDR1 is SNHLY and CDR2 is FYNNEI. Unmatched junction bases numbered 20, after V lost 7 bases and J lost 4 bases. The length of the CDR3 is 18 residues. The CDR3 is CASTPKIGTGGYRTEAFF. CDR3 DNA: TGTGCCAGCACCCCAAAAATCGGAACAGGGGGTTATCGCACTGAAGCTTTCTTT.

The chain couples TRBV30 to TRBJ2-5, with D possibly matching TRBD2 (6 bases). The V gene's germline CDR1 is GTSNPN and CDR2 SVGIG (reference sequence). The CDR3 extends over 13 amino acids. The germline V and J ends were trimmed by 2 bases and 1 base, with 8 bases remaining between them. The CDR3, as DNA: TGTGCCTGGAGTCCCGGGGGCCAAGAGACCCAGTACTTC. This gives the protein CAWSPGGQETQYF.

The chain joins TRBV4-1 to TRBJ2-7; TRBD1 matches at 8 bases. V gave up 4 bases and J gave up 2 bases; unmatched junction bases: 7. This CDR3 is 15 amino acids long. Germline CDR1 MGHRA, CDR2 YSYEKL. The CDR3 loop reads CASSLTGTGPYEQYF. The CDR3 nucleotides read TGCGCCAGCAGCCTGACCGGGACAGGCCCCTACGAGCAGTACTTC.

The CDR3 is CASSDGGYEQYF. In DNA form, the CDR3 reads TGCGCCAGCAGCGACGGGGGATACGAGCAGTACTTC. The chain employs TRBV4-1 and TRBJ2-7; perhaps TRBD2 as D (6 bases). Trimming left V 5 bases short and J 4 bases short, with 9 bases between. CDR3 length: 12 residues. Germline CDR1 MGHRA, CDR2 YSYEKL.

This sequence joins TRBV19 and TRBJ2-2; the match to TRBD1 covers 8 bases. CDR3 length: 14 residues. Germline values: CDR1 LNHDA, CDR2 SQIVND (reference sequence). Trimming cost V 7 bases and J 4 bases; bases outside gene matches: 5. This CDR3 reads CASTGTGATGELFF. The CDR3 coding sequence is TGTGCCAGTACCGGGACAGGAGCCACCGGGGAGCTGTTTTTT. Together with reference TRBV19 and TRBJ2-2, the CDR3 gives the full variable domain: DGGITQSPKYLFRKEGQNVTLSCEQNLNHDAMYWYRQDPGQGLRLIYYSQIVNDFQKGDIAEGYSVSREKKESFPLTVTSAQKNPTAFYLCASTGTGATGELFFGEGSRLTVL.

The rearrangement joins TRBV7-6 to TRBJ1-4; 11 bases line up with TRBD1. Trimming at V came to 5 bases and at J to 5 bases, leaving 4 bases not matched to a gene. The CDR3 spans 15 residues. Germline CDR1 is SGHVS and CDR2 is FNYEAQ. This CDR3 is CASSTRDRGNEKLFF. The CDR3 nucleotides are TGTGCCAGCAGCACGAGGGACAGGGGGAATGAAAAACTGTTTTTT.

The V gene is TRBV10-3, the J gene TRBJ1-2, with no clear D. Trimming removed 9 bases from V and 3 bases from J, with 8 bases in between. CDR3 length: 11 residues. Germline V gene sequence: CDR1 ENHRY, CDR2 SYGVKD. CDR3 in amino acids: CAIPEDYGYTF. CDR3 DNA sequence: TGTGCCATACCTGAGGACTATGGCTACACCTTC.

This clone was picked up one time. The chain is built from TRBV9 and TRBJ1-1; no clear D gene. Per germline, CDR1 SGDLS and CDR2 YYNGEE. This CDR3 is 16 amino acids long. The V end was cut by 4 bases, the J end by 1 base, with 17 bases between. The CDR3 coding sequence is TGTGCCAGCAGCCCCCAGATGGGCGGGGAGAACACTGAAGCTTTCTTT. Translated, it gives CASSPQMGGENTEAFF.

The CDR3 region is CASKAISSSGNEQYF. The DNA for the CDR3 is TGTGCCAGCAAAGCTATATCCTCTAGCGGCAACGAGCAGTACTTC. This rearrangement joins TRBV6-5 to TRBJ2-7; the match to TRBD2 covers 7 bases. With 7 bases clipped from V and 5 bases from J, the junction kept 14 bases outside the gene matches. CDR1 and CDR2 (germline): MNHEY, SVGAGI. CDR3 length: 15 amino acids.

This clone has a single count. The rearrangement uses TRBV24-1 and TRBJ1-5; 8 nucleotides match TRBD1. J was trimmed by 7 bases and V by 3 bases; bases with no gene match: 10. The CDR3 spans 16 residues. Germline lookup yields CDR1 KGHDR and CDR2 SFDVKD. The CDR3 DNA sequence: TGTGCCACCAGTGATCCCACAGGACAGGGAGGCCAGCCCCAGCATTTT. It translates to CATSDPTGQGGQPQHF.

The V gene is TRBV6-5, the J gene TRBJ2-3; D unresolved. Trimming removed 6 bases at V and 11 bases at J, with 18 bases between. The CDR3 extends over 13 amino acids. The germline gives CDR1 MNHEY, CDR2 SVGAGI. This CDR3 reads CASRPAATAEQYF. In DNA, the CDR3 is TGTGCCAGCAGGCCGGCCGCGACCGCGGAGCAGTATTTT.

In DNA, the CDR3 is TGCAGTGCTAGTCGGGGTCCCGGGGAGCTGTTTTTT. It translates to CSASRGPGELFF. The V call is TRBV20-1, the J call TRBJ2-2, with D perhaps TRBD2 (5 bases). CDR3 length: 12 amino acids. Deletions cut 3 bases from V and 6 bases from J, with 8 bases between. Germline V gene data show CDR1 as DFQATT and CDR2 as SNEGSKA (reference sequence).

The V call is TRBV3-1 (or the pseudogene TRBV3-2), the J call TRBJ1-1; D unresolved. CDR1 and CDR2 from the germline V gene are LGHDT and YNNKEL (reference sequence). The CDR3 covers 14 residues. V was cut by 0 bases and J by 5 bases, with 10 bases left in between. The CDR3 DNA follows: TGTGCCAGCAGCCAAGATATGGAGGAAACTGAAGCTTTCTTT. This encodes CASSQDMEETEAFF.

This clone was counted a single time. The chain links TRBV11-3 to TRBJ2-7; D unclear. This CDR3 spans 11 amino acids. CDR1 is SGHNT, CDR2 YENEEA, per germline. The ends were cut back, 6 bases at V and 6 bases at J, with 9 bases in the middle. The CDR3 nucleotides are TGTGCCAGCAGGGGCCCCTCCGAGCAGTACTTC. Protein sequence: CASRGPSEQYF. Full variable domain (missing parts from reference TRBV11-3 and TRBJ2-7): EAGVVQSPRYKIIEKKQPVAFWCNPISGHNTLYWYLQNLGQGPELLIRYENEEAVDDSQLPKDRFSAERLKGVDSTLKIQPAELGDSAVYLCASRGPSEQYFGPGTRLTVT.